This TCR beta chain is from a study of cytomegalovirus exposure and HLA in healthy donors. Researchers ran the PCR with 60 Vbeta and 13 Jbeta primers. The repertoire was sequenced with immunoSEQ multiplex PCR; TCRdb's copy has only in-frame clones and lacks some. This sample's table has under 120,000 clones. About this clone: Its antigen is currently unknown.

CDR3 length: 16 amino acids. The trim removed 2 bases at V and 2 bases at J, leaving 5 bases unmatched. Germline lookup yields CDR1 MNHEY and CDR2 SVGAGI. Findings and limits, study-wide: There were some public TCRs occurring in many donors, but most TCR sequences were rare.

This chain uses TRBV6-5 with TRBJ2-5; 10 bases line up with TRBD2. The TCR comes from a middle-aged man in good health and CMV-seronegative. Material: PBMCs. The CDR3 loop reads CASSYGLAGVQETQYF. CDR3 coding DNA: TGTGCCAGCAGTTACGGGCTAGCGGGAGTTCAAGAGACCCAGTACTTC.